This TCR beta chain originates from a study of post-analysis software for immune sequencing data. General study findings and limits: TRBV5-6, TRBV5-1 and TRBV20-1 were among roughly 5 TRBV segments more frequent in patients than controls. Relative to controls, patients with multiple sclerosis showed significantly lower normalized Chao1 diversity.

This CDR3 comprises 15 residues. In germline, CDR1 is MNHEY, CDR2 SVGEGT. The V gene lost 6 bases and the J gene lost 2 bases, with 16 bases spanning the gap. This clonotype was seen repeatedly, ten times or more. What it binds is unknown. The library was made from cDNA and included unique molecular identifiers. MiXCR, applied by TCRdb to the PCR reads, yields one record per CDR3 protein. The table lists 250,000 to 300,000 distinct CDR3 sequences, around 34% of them singletons. This receptor was obtained from a girl between 5 and 17 years old with multiple sclerosis. Sequenced material: blood. J is TRBJ1-2 and V is TRBV6-2 or TRBV6-3; tentatively, D is TRBD1 (5 bases). The CDR3 bases are TGTGCCAGCAGGCAGGGACCACAGAGGAACTATGGCTACACCTTC. This sequence encodes CASRQGPQRNYGYTF.